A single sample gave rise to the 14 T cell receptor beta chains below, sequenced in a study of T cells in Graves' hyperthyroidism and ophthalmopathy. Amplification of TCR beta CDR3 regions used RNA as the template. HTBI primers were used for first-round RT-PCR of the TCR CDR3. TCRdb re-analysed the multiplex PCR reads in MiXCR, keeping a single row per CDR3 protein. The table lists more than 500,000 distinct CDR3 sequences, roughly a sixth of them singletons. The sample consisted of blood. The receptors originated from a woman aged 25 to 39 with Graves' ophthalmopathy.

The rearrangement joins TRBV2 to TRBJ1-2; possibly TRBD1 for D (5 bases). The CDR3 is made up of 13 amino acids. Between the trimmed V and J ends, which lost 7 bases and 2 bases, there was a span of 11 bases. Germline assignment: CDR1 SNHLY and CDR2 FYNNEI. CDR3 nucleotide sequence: TGTGCCAGCATCTTTCCAGGGAACTATGGCTACACCTTC. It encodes CASIFPGNYGYTF.

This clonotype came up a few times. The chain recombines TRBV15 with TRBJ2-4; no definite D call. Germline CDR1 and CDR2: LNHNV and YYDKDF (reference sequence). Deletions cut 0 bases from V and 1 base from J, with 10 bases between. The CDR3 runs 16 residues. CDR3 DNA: TGTGCCACCAGCAGAGATTCTCGAGGTGCCAAAAACATTCAGTACTTC. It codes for CATSRDSRGAKNIQYF.

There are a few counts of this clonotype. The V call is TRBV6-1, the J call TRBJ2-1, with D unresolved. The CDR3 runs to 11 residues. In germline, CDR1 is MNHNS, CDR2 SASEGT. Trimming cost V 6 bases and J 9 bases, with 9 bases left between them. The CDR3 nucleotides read TGTGCCAGCAGCAGTGTGGCTGAGCAGTTCTTC. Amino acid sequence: CASSSVAEQFF.

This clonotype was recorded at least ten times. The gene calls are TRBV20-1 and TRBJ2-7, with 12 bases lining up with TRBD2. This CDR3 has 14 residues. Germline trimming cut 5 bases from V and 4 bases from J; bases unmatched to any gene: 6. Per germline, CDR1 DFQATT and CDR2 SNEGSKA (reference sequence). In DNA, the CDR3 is TGCAGTGCTTGGCGGACTAGCGGGACGTACGAGCAGTACTTC. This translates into CSAWRTSGTYEQYF.

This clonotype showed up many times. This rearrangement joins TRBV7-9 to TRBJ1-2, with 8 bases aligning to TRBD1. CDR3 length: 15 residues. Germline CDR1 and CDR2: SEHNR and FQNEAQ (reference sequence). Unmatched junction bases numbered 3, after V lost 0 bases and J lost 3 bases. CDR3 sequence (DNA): TGTGCCAGCAGCTTAGCGGACAGGGACTACTATGGCTACACCTTC. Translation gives CASSLADRDYYGYTF.

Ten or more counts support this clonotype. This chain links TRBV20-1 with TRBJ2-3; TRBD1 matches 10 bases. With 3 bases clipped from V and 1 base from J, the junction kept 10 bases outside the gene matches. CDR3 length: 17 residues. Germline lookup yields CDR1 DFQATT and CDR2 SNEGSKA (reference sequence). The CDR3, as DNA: TGCAGTGCTAGGTCTCCGACCGGGACAGGGGGCACAGATACGCAGTATTTT. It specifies CSARSPTGTGGTDTQYF.

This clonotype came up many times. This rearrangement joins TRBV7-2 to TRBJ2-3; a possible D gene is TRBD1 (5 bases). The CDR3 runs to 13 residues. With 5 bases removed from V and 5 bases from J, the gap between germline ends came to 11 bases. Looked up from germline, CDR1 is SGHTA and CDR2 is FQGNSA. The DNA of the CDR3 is TGTGCCAGCAGCCCAGACCAGGGAGATACGCAGTATTTT. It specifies CASSPDQGDTQYF.

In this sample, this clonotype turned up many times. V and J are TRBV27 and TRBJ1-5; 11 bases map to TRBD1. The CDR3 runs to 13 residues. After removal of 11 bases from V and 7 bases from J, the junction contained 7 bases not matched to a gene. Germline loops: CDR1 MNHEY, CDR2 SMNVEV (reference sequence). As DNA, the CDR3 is TGTGCCGTCGGGACAGGGGGTAGGCAGCCCCAGCATTTT. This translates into CAVGTGGRQPQHF.

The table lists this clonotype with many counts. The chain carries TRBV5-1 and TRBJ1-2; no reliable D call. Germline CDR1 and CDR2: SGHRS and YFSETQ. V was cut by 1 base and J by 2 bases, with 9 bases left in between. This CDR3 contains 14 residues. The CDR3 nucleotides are TGCGCCAGCAGCTTGTCCCCCGGGAACTATGGCTACACCTTC. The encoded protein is CASSLSPGNYGYTF.

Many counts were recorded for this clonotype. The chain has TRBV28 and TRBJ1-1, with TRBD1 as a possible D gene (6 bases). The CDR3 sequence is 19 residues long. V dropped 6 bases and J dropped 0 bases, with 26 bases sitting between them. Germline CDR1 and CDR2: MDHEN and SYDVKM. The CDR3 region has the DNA TGTGCCAGCAGACCGCAGGCCCGGGACATCCTTGAGTTGAACACTGAAGCTTTCTTT. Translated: CASRPQARDILELNTEAFF.

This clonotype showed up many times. CDR3 loop: CASSLTGDYGYTF. The DNA for the CDR3 is TGTGCCAGCAGCCTAACAGGGGACTATGGCTACACCTTC. The rearrangement uses TRBV28 and TRBJ1-2, with 7 positions matching TRBD1. The CDR3 spans 13 residues. Germline V gene lookup returns CDR1 MDHEN and CDR2 SYDVKM. The V gene end was trimmed by 6 bases and the J gene end by 3 bases; junction bases not matched to a gene: 4.

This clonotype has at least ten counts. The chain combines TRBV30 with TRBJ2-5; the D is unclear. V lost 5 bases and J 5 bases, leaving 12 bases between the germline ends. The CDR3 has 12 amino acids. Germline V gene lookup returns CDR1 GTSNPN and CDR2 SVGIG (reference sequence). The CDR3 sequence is CAWGLGRETQYF. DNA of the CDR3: TGTGCCTGGGGGCTGGGCAGGGAGACCCAGTACTTC.

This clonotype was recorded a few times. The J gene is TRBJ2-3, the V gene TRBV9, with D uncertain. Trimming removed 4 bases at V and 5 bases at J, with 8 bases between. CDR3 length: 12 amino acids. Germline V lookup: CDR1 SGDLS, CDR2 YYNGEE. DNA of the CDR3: TGTGCCAGCAGCCGCGGTGTAGATACGCAGTATTTT. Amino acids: CASSRGVDTQYF.

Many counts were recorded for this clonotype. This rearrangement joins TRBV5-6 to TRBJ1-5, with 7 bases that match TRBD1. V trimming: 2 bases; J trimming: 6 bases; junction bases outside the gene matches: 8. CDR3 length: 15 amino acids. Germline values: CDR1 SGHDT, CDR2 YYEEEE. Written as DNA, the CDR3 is TGTGCCAGCAGCTTCATTTCCAACAGGGGTCAGCCCCAGCATTTT. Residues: CASSFISNRGQPQHF.